Each of the 16 T cell receptor beta chains below was sequenced from the same sample in a study of T cells in Graves' hyperthyroidism and ophthalmopathy. Amplification yielded TCR beta CDR3 regions, with RNA transcripts as the source. The TCR CDR3 was amplified in a first-round RT-PCR using the HTBI primer set. In TCRdb, the multiplex PCR reads were re-called with MiXCR into one record per CDR3 protein. This table has 380,000 or so distinct CDR3 sequences, about 15% appearing once. Source material: blood. Source of these receptors: a woman aged 25 to 39 with Graves' hyperthyroidism.

This clonotype was picked up many times. This chain links TRBV7-3 with TRBJ2-1, with 10 nucleotides matching TRBD2. The germline V gene has CDR1 SGHTA and CDR2 FQGTGA. The CDR3 spans 14 residues. After removal of 4 bases from V and 6 bases from J, the junction contained 3 bases not matched to a gene. The CDR3 loop reads CASSWSSGSNEQFF. Written as DNA, the CDR3 is TGTGCCAGCAGCTGGTCTAGCGGGAGCAATGAGCAGTTCTTC. Complete variable domain (other parts from reference TRBV7-3 and TRBJ2-1): GAGVSQTPSNKVTEKGKYVELRCDPISGHTALYWYRQSLGQGPEFLIYFQGTGAADDSGLPNDRFFAVRPEGSVSTLKIQRTERGDSAVYLCASSWSSGSNEQFFGPGTRLTVL.

There are many counts of this clonotype. V and J are TRBV11-3 and TRBJ2-5; 8 bases line up with TRBD1. CDR3 length: 14 amino acids. CDR1 SGHNT and CDR2 YENEEA come from the germline V gene. V shed 4 bases and J 0 bases; nucleotides not matched to a gene: 1. For the CDR3, the DNA is TGTGCCAGCAGCTCGACAGGGGACCAAGAGACCCAGTACTTC. It is translated as CASSSTGDQETQYF.

This clonotype was observed a few times. The J gene is TRBJ2-7, the V gene TRBV12-3 or TRBV12-4; D is unclear. Trimming cost V 3 bases and J 4 bases, with 13 bases left between them. The CDR3 extends over 14 amino acids. The CDR3 nucleotides are TGTGCCAGCAGTTTCGGATCGAGCTCTTACGAGCAGTACTTC. Residues: CASSFGSSSYEQYF.

J is TRBJ2-1 and V is TRBV15, with D unresolved. V lost 7 bases and J lost 0, with 10 bases in between. CDR3 size: 14 residues. In germline, CDR1 is LNHNV, CDR2 YYDKDF (reference sequence). As DNA, the CDR3 is TGTGCCACCACCCCAGGATCCTCCTACAATGAGCAGTTCTTC. This gives the protein CATTPGSSYNEQFF.

The V gene is TRBV28, the J gene TRBJ2-1; TRBD2 matches at 10 bases. There are 12 residues in the CDR3. Germline V lookup: CDR1 MDHEN, CDR2 SYDVKM. V lost 6 bases, J lost 10 bases, and 3 bases stayed unmatched. The CDR3, as DNA: TGTGCCAGCAGAAGGGGACTAGCGGAGCAGTTCTTC. Translating gives CASRRGLAEQFF.

This chain joins TRBV28 and TRBJ1-4; no clear D gene. Germline-derived CDR1 and CDR2 are MDHEN and SYDVKM. Trimming cost V 3 bases and J 1 base, with 12 bases left between them. The CDR3 spans 16 residues. CDR3 bases: TGTGCCAGCAGTTTGTTGGGAGAACGAACTAATGAAAAACTGTTTTTT. As protein: CASSLLGERTNEKLFF.

This clonotype was observed many times. J is TRBJ2-3 and V is TRBV11-2; 8 nucleotides agree with TRBD2. This CDR3 is 16 amino acids long. The germline gives CDR1 SGHAT, CDR2 FQNNGV. Trimming removed 3 bases from V and 4 bases from J; junction bases left unmatched: 9. The DNA for the CDR3 is TGTGCCAGCAGCTTGATATTTCGGGAGGGGTCAGATACGCAGTATTTT. This encodes CASSLIFREGSDTQYF.

This clonotype was seen at least ten times. The chain couples TRBV12-3 or TRBV12-4 to TRBJ1-5; D possibly corresponds to TRBD1 (5 bases). V lost 6 bases to trimming and J lost 4 bases, with 19 bases between them. This CDR3 is built from 16 residues. Here the CDR3 DNA reads TGTGCCAGCAGCCGGGAGTTCACCAGGGAGAATCAGCCCCAGCATTTT. This translates into CASSREFTRENQPQHF.

The chain uses TRBV4-2 and TRBJ2-7; TRBD2 aligns across 10 bases. J gave up 4 bases and V 1 base, and 7 bases lay outside the gene matches. CDR1 is LGHNA and CDR2 is YNFKEQ in the germline V gene. The CDR3 runs to 16 residues. CDR3 loop: CASSQVETSGLYEQYF. The CDR3 region has the DNA TGTGCCAGCAGCCAAGTTGAGACTAGCGGGCTTTACGAGCAGTACTTC.

This clonotype showed up many times. The chain has TRBV2 and TRBJ2-3; 7 bases line up with TRBD1. Looked up from germline, CDR1 is SNHLY and CDR2 is FYNNEI. The CDR3 sequence is 15 residues long. V lost 4 bases to trimming and J lost 1 base; unmatched junction nucleotides: 5. The CDR3 sequence: CASSGQGKGTDTQYF. CDR3 nucleotides: TGTGCCAGCAGTGGACAGGGAAAAGGCACAGATACGCAGTATTTT.

The V call is TRBV15, the J call TRBJ1-1; D is ambiguous. Germline values: CDR1 LNHNV, CDR2 YYDKDF (reference sequence). The CDR3 extends over 12 amino acids. Trimming removed 2 bases from V and 4 bases from J, with 5 bases in between. CDR3 residues: CATSRRLTEAFF. The CDR3, as DNA: TGTGCCACCAGCAGAAGGCTCACTGAAGCTTTCTTT.

This chain connects TRBV20-1 to TRBJ2-7; no definite D call. V was shortened by 5 bases and J by 3 bases, with 17 bases between the two germline ends. In germline, CDR1 is DFQATT, CDR2 SNEGSKA (reference sequence). The CDR3 length is 14 residues. CDR3: CSAGTSERVYEQYF. In DNA, the CDR3 is TGCAGTGCTGGAACTTCAGAGAGAGTCTACGAGCAGTACTTC.

In its sample, this clonotype was seen a few times. This chain connects TRBV3-1 to TRBJ2-1; D gene ambiguous. Per germline, CDR1 LGHDT and CDR2 YNNKEL (reference sequence). This CDR3 is built from 15 residues. V lost 3 bases and J 7 bases, leaving 16 bases between the germline ends. CDR3 bases: TGTGCCAGCAGCCACAATACTTACGGGTCGAATGAGCAGTTCTTC. Protein product: CASSHNTYGSNEQFF.

The chain uses TRBV30 and TRBJ2-1; TRBD2 agrees at 9 bases. V shed 1 base and J 8 bases; nucleotides not matched to a gene: 3. Germline V gives CDR1 GTSNPN, CDR2 SVGIG (reference sequence). This CDR3 has 13 amino acids. The CDR3: CAWSAGTSYEQFF. In nucleotides, the CDR3 is TGTGCCTGGAGTGCCGGGACTAGCTATGAGCAGTTCTTC.

This clonotype was picked up a small number of times. This chain joins TRBV20-1 and TRBJ2-3, with 12 bases matching TRBD1. The trim removed 6 bases at V and 5 bases at J, leaving 15 bases unmatched. The CDR3 is made up of 17 amino acids. Germline V lookup: CDR1 DFQATT, CDR2 SNEGSKA (reference sequence). CDR3 sequence: CSALTIPGQGALDTQYF. In DNA form, the CDR3 reads TGCAGTGCGTTGACCATTCCGGGACAGGGGGCGTTAGATACGCAGTATTTT.

V and J are TRBV3-1 and TRBJ1-2; no clear D. The CDR3 is made up of 17 amino acids. With 4 bases removed from V and 2 bases from J, the gap between germline ends came to 20 bases. Germline lookup yields CDR1 LGHDT and CDR2 YNNKEL (reference sequence). The CDR3 loop is CASSPPRVLTGNYGYTF. For the CDR3, the DNA is TGTGCCAGCAGCCCCCCCCGGGTTCTCACGGGGAACTATGGCTACACCTTC.